The T cell receptor (beta chain) under discussion was sequenced for a study of beta chain features in type 1 diabetes. Study-wide results and limits: Type 1 diabetes patients had fewer VDJ junction insertions and more deletions. Patients showed naive, central memory and Treg TCRB repertoires that appeared more similar than those of healthy donors.

Reverse transcribing all isolated RNA meant expressed TCRB transcripts were sequenced. Sequenced by immunoSEQ multiplex PCR; TCRdb stores in-frame clones only, minus some. This table holds roughly 500,000 clones, about 30% found once. The CDR3 runs to 12 residues. Germline V gives CDR1 SEHNR, CDR2 FQNEAQ (reference sequence). This clone was seen only a few times. The antigen remains unidentified. One end of the junction does not line up with germline, which may come from a read error. It was via CD45RO/CCR7/CD25/CD127/CD95/CD27 that CD4+ naive, central memory, regulatory and stem cell-like memory cells were sorted.

The TCR comes from a man between 18 and 29 years old in good health. The chain recombines TRBV7-9 with TRBJ2-2; D could derive from TRBD1 or TRBD2 (5 bases each). Sequencing input: naive CD4+ T cells from blood. CDR3 residues: CASSLRTRDLFF. As DNA, the CDR3 is TGTGCCAGCAGCTTAAGGACCAGGGACCTGTTTTTT.